The present T cell receptor beta chain was sequenced within a study of T cells in Graves' hyperthyroidism and ophthalmopathy. The wider study: Pretreatment peripheral blood was obtained at initial diagnosis. General study results and limits: The model anticipated ophthalmopathy a median around 6 months pre-onset. In the blood, most expanded thyroid clonotypes above 0.001 appeared as well.

Amplification of TCR beta CDR3 regions was performed using RNA transcripts as template. The TCR CDR3 first-round RT-PCR relied on the HTBI primer set. TCRdb called the multiplex PCR reads again in MiXCR, with one record for every CDR3 protein. The profile shows around 600,000 distinct CDR3 sequences, roughly 15% of them singletons. The CDR3 totals 14 residues. Deletions cut 2 bases from V and 3 bases from J, with 11 bases between. The germline V gene encodes CDR1 SGHTA and CDR2 FQGNSA. This clonotype was recorded a few times. Its antigen is currently unknown. The rearrangement uses TRBV7-2 and TRBJ2-7; the D gene is possibly TRBD2 (5 bases). The clonotype was recovered from a woman in her 50s with Graves' ophthalmopathy. Specimen: blood. The CDR3 coding sequence is TGTGCCAGCAGCTTAACGGGGAAGAACTACGAGCAGTACTTC. It translates to CASSLTGKNYEQYF.